A single sample gave rise to the 13 T cell receptor beta chains below, sequenced in a study of T cells in localized non-small cell lung cancer. The method was immunoSEQ multiplex PCR; TCRdb's version includes in-frame clones alone and lacks a portion of them. The table has 20,000 to 25,000 clones, 88% seen once. The sequences come from peripheral blood mononuclear cells, collected before any cancer treatment. These receptors were collected from a woman aged 40 to 75 with stage III lung adenocarcinoma.

V and J are TRBV7-2 and TRBJ2-5; 8 positions match TRBD2. The CDR3 runs 16 residues. Germline V gene data show CDR1 as SGHTA and CDR2 as FQGNSA. Trimming took 0 bases from V and 6 from J; bases not matched to a gene: 9. The CDR3 sequence is CASSLALAGSRKTQYF. In DNA, the CDR3 is TGTGCCAGCAGCTTAGCATTAGCGGGGAGTCGGAAGACCCAGTACTTC.

V is TRBV7-6 and J is TRBJ2-7; 11 bases line up with TRBD2. V dropped 5 bases and J dropped 6; count of bases not matched to a gene: 6. The CDR3 consists of 14 residues. Germline lookup yields CDR1 SGHVS and CDR2 FNYEAQ. CDR3: CASSPTGTSGEQYF. The CDR3 DNA follows: TGTGCCAGCAGCCCCACCGGGACTAGCGGCGAGCAGTACTTC.

This chain connects TRBV7-9 to TRBJ1-3, with unresolved D. The V end lost 1 base, the J end lost 0 bases, and 10 bases lay between the germline ends. CDR1 and CDR2 (germline): SEHNR, FQNEAQ (reference sequence). The CDR3 loop spans 16 amino acids. This chain's CDR3 is CASSLVGSISGNTIYF. CDR3 nucleotides: TGTGCCAGCAGCTTAGTCGGCAGTATCTCTGGAAACACCATATATTTT. The full variable domain, completed using reference TRBV7-9 and TRBJ1-3, is DTGVSQNPRHKITKRGQNVTFRCDPISEHNRLYWYRQTLGQGPEFLTYFQNEAQLEKSRLLSDRFSAERPKGSFSTLEIQRTEQGDSAMYLCASSLVGSISGNTIYFGEGSWLTVV.

This chain joins TRBV7-8 and TRBJ2-5; unclear D gene. Trimming took off 7 bases at V and 5 bases at J, with 17 bases between the two ends. Germline V CDR1 and CDR2: SGHVS, FQNEAQ. The CDR3 runs 14 residues. CDR3: CASKSPQTWETQYF. In DNA, the CDR3 is TGTGCCAGCAAATCCCCGCAGACTTGGGAGACCCAGTACTTC.

V usage is TRBV5-8 and J usage is TRBJ2-5; possible D gene TRBD1, 5 bases. In germline, CDR1 is SGHTS, CDR2 YDEGEE. The length of the CDR3 is 15 residues. Trimming pared 0 bases from V and 7 bases from J, leaving 16 bases between. The DNA for the CDR3 is TGTGCCAGCAGCTTGGCCGTGGCAGGGTTGGGGACCCAGTACTTC. It is translated as CASSLAVAGLGTQYF.

The rearrangement uses TRBV29-1 and TRBJ2-7; TRBD1 matches at 8 bases. Germline V gene lookup returns CDR1 SQVTM and CDR2 ANQGSEA. The CDR3 loop spans 14 amino acids. After removal of 5 bases from V and 2 bases from J, the junction contained 8 bases not matched to a gene. Here the CDR3 reads CSVQGQGFPYEQYF. Here the CDR3 DNA reads TGCAGCGTTCAAGGACAGGGTTTCCCCTACGAGCAGTACTTC.

The chain uses TRBV11-2 and TRBJ1-6; 11 positions match TRBD1. Germline V gives CDR1 SGHAT, CDR2 FQNNGV. J was trimmed by 8 bases and V by 5 bases; bases with no gene match: 8. The CDR3 runs 16 residues. The CDR3 reads CASSPRTGGRDSPLHF. For the CDR3, the DNA is TGTGCCAGCAGCCCGCGGACAGGGGGCAGGGATTCACCCCTCCACTTT.

This rearrangement joins TRBV7-6 to TRBJ2-2, with 9 bases aligning to TRBD1. The CDR3 length is 14 residues. With V trimmed by 5 bases and J by 6 bases, 4 bases remained unmatched. Looked up from germline, CDR1 is SGHVS and CDR2 is FNYEAQ. The CDR3 sequence is CASSLGQGSGELFF. For the CDR3, the DNA is TGTGCCAGCAGCCTGGGACAGGGTTCCGGGGAGCTGTTTTTT.

This sequence joins TRBV20-1 and TRBJ2-7, with D perhaps matching TRBD1 (6 bases). Trimming pared 1 base from V and 11 bases from J, leaving 12 bases between. CDR1 is DFQATT and CDR2 is SNEGSKA in the germline V gene (reference sequence). This CDR3 comprises 11 residues. This chain's CDR3 is CSARVDRSKYF. CDR3 nucleotides: TGCAGTGCTAGAGTTGACAGGTCGAAGTACTTC.

V and J are TRBV7-9 and TRBJ2-7; 8 bases agree with TRBD1. Germline-derived CDR1 and CDR2 are SEHNR and FQNEAQ (reference sequence). This CDR3 region has 14 residues. With V trimmed by 5 bases and J by 2 bases, 5 bases remained unmatched. CDR3 residues: CASSRQGITYEQYF. The CDR3 DNA reads TGTGCCAGCAGCCGACAGGGGATAACCTACGAGCAGTACTTC.

This chain joins TRBV30 and TRBJ1-1; TRBD1 agrees at 8 bases. CDR1 GTSNPN and CDR2 SVGIG come from the germline V gene (reference sequence). Unmatched junction bases numbered 8, after V lost 1 base and J lost 10 bases. The CDR3 consists of 13 residues. CDR3 amino acids: CAWSAQGQGGAFF. DNA of the CDR3: TGTGCCTGGAGTGCCCAAGGACAGGGTGGAGCTTTCTTT. The whole variable domain, filled in from reference TRBV30 and TRBJ1-1, reads SQTIHQWPATLVQPVGSPLSLECTVEGTSNPNLYWYRQAAGRGLQLLFYSVGIGQISSEVPQNLSASRPQDRQFILSSKKLLLSDSGFYLCAWSAQGQGGAFFGQGTRLTVV.

This clone was picked up a small number of times. This chain links TRBV12-5 with TRBJ1-1, with no clear D. Trimming pared 6 bases from V and 1 base from J, leaving 12 bases between. This CDR3 is built from 14 residues. Germline CDR1 reads LGHNT; CDR2 reads FRNRAP. For the CDR3, the DNA is TGTGCTAGTGGCGCCCGGGATCCGAACACTGAAGCTTTCTTT. Encoded protein: CASGARDPNTEAFF.

CDR3 nucleotide sequence: TGTGCCAGCAGCTCCCAGCGGAACGAGCAGTACTTC. Its protein product is CASSSQRNEQYF. The rearrangement joins TRBV11-2 to TRBJ2-7; weak D call: TRBD2 (5 bases). Germline V CDR1 and CDR2: SGHAT, FQNNGV. The ends were cut back, 4 bases at V and 5 bases at J, with 9 bases in the middle. The CDR3 has 12 amino acids. The full variable domain, with the rest looked up from reference TRBV11-2 and TRBJ2-7, is EAGVAQSPRYKIIEKRQSVAFWCNPISGHATLYWYQQILGQGPKLLIQFQNNGVVDDSQLPKDRFSAERLKGVDSTLKIQPAKLEDSAVYLCASSSQRNEQYFGPGTRLTVT.